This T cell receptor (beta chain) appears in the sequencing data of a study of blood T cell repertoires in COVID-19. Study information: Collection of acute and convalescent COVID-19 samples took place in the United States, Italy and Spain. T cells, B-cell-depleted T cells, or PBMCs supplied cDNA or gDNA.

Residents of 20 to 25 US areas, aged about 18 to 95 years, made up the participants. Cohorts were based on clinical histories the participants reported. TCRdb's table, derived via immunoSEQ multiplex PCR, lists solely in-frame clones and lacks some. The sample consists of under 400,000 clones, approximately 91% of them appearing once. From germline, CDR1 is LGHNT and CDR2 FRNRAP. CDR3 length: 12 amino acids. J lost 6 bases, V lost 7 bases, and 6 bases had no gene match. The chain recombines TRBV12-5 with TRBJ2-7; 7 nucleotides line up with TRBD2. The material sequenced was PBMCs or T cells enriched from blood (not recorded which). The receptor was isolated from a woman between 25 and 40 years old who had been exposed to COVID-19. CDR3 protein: CASVGEGLEQYF. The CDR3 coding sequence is TGTGCTAGTGTGGGGGAGGGCCTCGAGCAGTACTTC.